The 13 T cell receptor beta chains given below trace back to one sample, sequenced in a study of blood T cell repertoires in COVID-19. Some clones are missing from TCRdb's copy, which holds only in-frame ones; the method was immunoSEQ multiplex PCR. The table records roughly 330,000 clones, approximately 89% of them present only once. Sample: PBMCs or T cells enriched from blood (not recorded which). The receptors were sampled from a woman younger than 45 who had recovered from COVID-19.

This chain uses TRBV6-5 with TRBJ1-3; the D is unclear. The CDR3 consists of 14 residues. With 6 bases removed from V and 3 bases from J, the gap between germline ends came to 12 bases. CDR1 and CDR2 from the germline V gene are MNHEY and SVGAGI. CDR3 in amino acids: CASSATFFGNTIYF. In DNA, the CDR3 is TGTGCCAGCAGCGCCACATTCTTTGGAAACACCATATATTTT.

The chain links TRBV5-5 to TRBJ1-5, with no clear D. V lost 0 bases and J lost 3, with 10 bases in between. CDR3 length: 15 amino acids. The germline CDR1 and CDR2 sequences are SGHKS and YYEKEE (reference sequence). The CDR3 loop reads CASSLVWPINQPQHF. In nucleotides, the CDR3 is TGTGCCAGCAGCTTGGTCTGGCCGATCAATCAGCCCCAGCATTTT.

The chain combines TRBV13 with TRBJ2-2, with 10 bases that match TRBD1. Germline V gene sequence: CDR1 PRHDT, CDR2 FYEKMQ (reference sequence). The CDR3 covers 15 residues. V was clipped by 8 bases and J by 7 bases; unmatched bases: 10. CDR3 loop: CASRPGQGWIGELFF. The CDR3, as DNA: TGTGCCAGCCGACCGGGACAGGGGTGGATCGGGGAGCTGTTTTTT.

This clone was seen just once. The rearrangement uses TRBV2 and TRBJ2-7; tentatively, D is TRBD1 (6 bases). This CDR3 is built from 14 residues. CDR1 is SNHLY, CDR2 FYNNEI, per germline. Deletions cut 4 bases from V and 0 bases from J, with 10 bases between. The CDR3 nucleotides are TGTGCCAGCAGTGCCGACAGGAGCTCCTACGAGCAGTACTTC. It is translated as CASSADRSSYEQYF. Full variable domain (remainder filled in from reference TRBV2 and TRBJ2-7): EPEVTQTPSHQVTQMGQEVILRCVPISNHLYFYWYRQILGQKVEFLVSFYNNEISEKSEIFDDQFSVERPDGSNFTLKIRSTKLEDSAMYFCASSADRSSYEQYFGPGTRLTVT.

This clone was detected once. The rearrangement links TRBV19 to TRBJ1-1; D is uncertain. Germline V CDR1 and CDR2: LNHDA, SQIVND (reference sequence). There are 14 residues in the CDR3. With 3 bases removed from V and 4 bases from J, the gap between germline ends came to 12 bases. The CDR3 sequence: CASSIVSFSTEAFF. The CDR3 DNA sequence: TGTGCCAGTAGTATTGTAAGTTTCAGCACTGAAGCTTTCTTT.

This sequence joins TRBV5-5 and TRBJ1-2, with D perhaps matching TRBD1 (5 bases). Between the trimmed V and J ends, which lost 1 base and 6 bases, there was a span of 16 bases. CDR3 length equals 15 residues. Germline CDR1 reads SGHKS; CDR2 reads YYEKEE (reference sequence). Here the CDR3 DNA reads TGTGCCAGCAGCTTGTCGGACACAGTCTCTAATGGCTACACCTTC. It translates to CASSLSDTVSNGYTF.

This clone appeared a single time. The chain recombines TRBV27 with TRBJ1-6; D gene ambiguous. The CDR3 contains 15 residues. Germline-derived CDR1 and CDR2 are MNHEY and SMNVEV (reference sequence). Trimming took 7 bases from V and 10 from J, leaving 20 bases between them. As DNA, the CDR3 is TGTGCCAGCACCTCCCACGGAGGCTCTCACTCACCCCTCCACTTT. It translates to CASTSHGGSHSPLHF.

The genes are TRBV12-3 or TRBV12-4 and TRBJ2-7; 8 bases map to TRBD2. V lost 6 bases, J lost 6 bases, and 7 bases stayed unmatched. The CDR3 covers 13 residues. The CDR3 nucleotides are TGTGCCAGCAGCCCACCCGGGAGGGTCGAGCAGTACTTC. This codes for CASSPPGRVEQYF.

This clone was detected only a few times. CDR3 loop: CASSQDREVDGYTF. The CDR3 coding sequence is TGTGCCAGCTCACAGGACAGGGAGGTTGATGGCTACACCTTC. The chain combines TRBV18 with TRBJ1-2; 8 bases agree with TRBD1. This CDR3 is built from 14 residues. V was clipped by 4 bases and J by 6 bases; unmatched bases: 7. The germline V gene has CDR1 KGHSH and CDR2 LQKENI.

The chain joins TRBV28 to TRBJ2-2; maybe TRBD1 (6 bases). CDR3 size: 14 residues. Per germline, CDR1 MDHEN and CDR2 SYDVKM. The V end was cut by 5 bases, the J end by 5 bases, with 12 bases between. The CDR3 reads CASSPRTVTGELFF. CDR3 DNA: TGTGCCAGCAGTCCCCGGACAGTAACCGGGGAGCTGTTTTTT.

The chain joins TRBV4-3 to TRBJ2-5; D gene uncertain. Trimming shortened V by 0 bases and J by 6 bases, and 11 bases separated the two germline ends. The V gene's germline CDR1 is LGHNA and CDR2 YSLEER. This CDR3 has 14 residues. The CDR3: CASSQDPARKTQYF. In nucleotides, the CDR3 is TGCGCCAGCAGCCAAGACCCAGCGAGGAAGACCCAGTACTTC.

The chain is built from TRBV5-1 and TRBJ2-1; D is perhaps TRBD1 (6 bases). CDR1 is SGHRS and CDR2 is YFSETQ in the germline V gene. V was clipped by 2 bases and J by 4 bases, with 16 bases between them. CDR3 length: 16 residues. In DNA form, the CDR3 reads TGCGCCAGCAGCTTACACAACCTAAGGGGGTACAATGAGCAGTTCTTC. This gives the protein CASSLHNLRGYNEQFF.

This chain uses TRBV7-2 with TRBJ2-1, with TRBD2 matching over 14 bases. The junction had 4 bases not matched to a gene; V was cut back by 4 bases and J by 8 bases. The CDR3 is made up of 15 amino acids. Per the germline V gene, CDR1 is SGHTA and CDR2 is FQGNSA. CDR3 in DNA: TGTGCCAGCAGCTACCGACTAGCGGGGGGGGATGAGCAGTTCTTC. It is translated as CASSYRLAGGDEQFF. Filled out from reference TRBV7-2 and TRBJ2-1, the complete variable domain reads GAGVSQSPSNKVTEKGKDVELRCDPISGHTALYWYRQSLGQGLEFLIYFQGNSAPDKSGLPSDRFSAERTGGSVSTLTIQRTQQEDSAVYLCASSYRLAGGDEQFFGPGTRLTVL.